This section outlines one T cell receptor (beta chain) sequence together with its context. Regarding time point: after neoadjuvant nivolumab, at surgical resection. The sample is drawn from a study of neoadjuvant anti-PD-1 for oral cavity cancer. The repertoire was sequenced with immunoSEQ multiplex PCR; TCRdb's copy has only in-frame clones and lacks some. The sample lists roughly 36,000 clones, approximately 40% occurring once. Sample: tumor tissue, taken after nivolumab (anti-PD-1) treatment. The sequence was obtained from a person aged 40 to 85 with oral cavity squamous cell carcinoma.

The CDR3 DNA sequence: TGTGCCAGCAGCTTAGTGGCCGGGACTAGCGGGCCTGAGCAGTTCTTC. Its protein product is CASSLVAGTSGPEQFF. The V gene is TRBV7-6, the J gene TRBJ2-1; 12 bases fit TRBD2. Unmatched junction bases numbered 7, after V lost 1 base and J lost 9 bases. The CDR3 runs 16 residues. Germline V CDR1 and CDR2: SGHVS, FNYEAQ.